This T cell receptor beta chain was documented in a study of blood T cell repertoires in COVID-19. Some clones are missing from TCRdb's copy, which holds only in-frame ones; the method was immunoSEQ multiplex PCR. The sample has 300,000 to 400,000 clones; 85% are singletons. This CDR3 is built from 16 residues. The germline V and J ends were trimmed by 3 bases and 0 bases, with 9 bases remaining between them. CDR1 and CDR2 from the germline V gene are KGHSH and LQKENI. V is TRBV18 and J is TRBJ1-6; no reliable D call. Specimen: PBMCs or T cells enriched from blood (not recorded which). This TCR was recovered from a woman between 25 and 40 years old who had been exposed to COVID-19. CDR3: CASSPYGSSYNSPLHF. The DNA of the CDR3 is TGTGCCAGCTCACCCTACGGGAGCTCCTATAATTCACCCCTCCACTTT.